This T cell receptor (beta chain) derives from a study of OX40 agonist ivuxolimab in advanced cancers. About the research overall: Patients were treated with ivuxolimab, an agonistic anti-OX40 (CD134) antibody.

Study-level points and caveats: On average, CD8+ T cells showed a greater number of expanded clones than CD4+.

Only in-frame clones appear in the TCRdb table, and some are missing; sequencing was by immunoSEQ multiplex PCR. The table has 61,000 or so clones, roughly 80% seen once. About this clone: As yet, its antigen is unknown.

V was cut by 5 bases and J by 7 bases, with 14 bases left in between. The length of the CDR3 is 13 residues. The germline gives CDR1 SGDLS, CDR2 YYNGEE. The sample in question was CD4+ or CD8+ T cells sorted from blood, obtained in a trial of the OX40 agonist ivuxolimab. The chain employs TRBV9 and TRBJ2-3, with a tentative D call TRBD2 (5 bases). This receptor was obtained from an adult with an advanced solid tumor such as melanoma, head and neck, liver or kidney cancer. This CDR3 reads CASSYSDGNTQYF. The CDR3, as DNA: TGTGCCAGCAGTTACTCGGACGGGAATACGCAGTATTTT.